This TCR beta chain was observed in a study of blood T cells in healthy people across ages. Study findings and constraints: Naive T cell percentage showed a strong correlation with the diversity of TCR beta. The lack of PBMC sorting stopped any conclusive naive versus antigen-experienced comparison.

Russia was home to the donors, healthy Caucasian individuals aged roughly 6 to 90. Primed by a sample-barcoded 5' primer and a J-beta primer mix, a second PCR proceeded for 7 to 11 cycles. Every single cDNA molecule received a tag from a template-switch adaptor with 12 random nucleotides. TCRdb re-called the 5' RACE reads through MiXCR, storing one row per CDR3 protein. The sample records under 2,000,000 distinct CDR3 sequences, around half being singletons. V was trimmed by 0 bases and J by 6 bases, leaving 9 bases between them. The V gene's germline CDR1 is ENHRY and CDR2 SYGVKD. The CDR3 is made up of 13 amino acids. This clonotype was detected a few times. Its antigen is unidentified.

Sequencing was carried out using blood. The sequence came from a middle-aged woman in good health. The J gene is TRBJ2-7, the V gene TRBV10-3; D is undetermined. DNA of the CDR3: TGTGCCATCAGTGAGTCGACTGTTGGCGAGCAGTACTTC. Residues: CAISESTVGEQYF.